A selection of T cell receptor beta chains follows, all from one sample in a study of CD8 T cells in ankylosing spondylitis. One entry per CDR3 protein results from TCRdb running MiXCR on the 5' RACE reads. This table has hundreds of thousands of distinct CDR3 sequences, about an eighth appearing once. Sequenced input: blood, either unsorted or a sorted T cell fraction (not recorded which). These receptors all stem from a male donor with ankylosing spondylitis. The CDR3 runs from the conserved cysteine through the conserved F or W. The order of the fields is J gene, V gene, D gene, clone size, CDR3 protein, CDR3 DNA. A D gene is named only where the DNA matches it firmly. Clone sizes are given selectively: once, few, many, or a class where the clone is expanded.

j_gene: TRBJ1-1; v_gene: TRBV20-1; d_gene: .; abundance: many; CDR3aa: CSARDLFDAEAFF; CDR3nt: TGCAGTGCTAGAGATCTGTTTGACGCCGAAGCTTTCTTT
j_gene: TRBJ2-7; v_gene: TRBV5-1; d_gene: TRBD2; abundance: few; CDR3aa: CASSNVAGVAPFSVEQYF; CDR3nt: TGCGCCAGCAGTAATGTAGCGGGAGTCGCTCCTTTTTCGGTCGAGCAGTACTTC
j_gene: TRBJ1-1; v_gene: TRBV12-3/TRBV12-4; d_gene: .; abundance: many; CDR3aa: CASSLGFTEAFF; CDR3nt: TGTGCCAGCAGTTTAGGGTTCACTGAAGCTTTCTTT
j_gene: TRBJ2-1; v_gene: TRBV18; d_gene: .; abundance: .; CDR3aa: CASSTSRNEQFF; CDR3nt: TGTGCCAGCTCAACAAGCCGCAATGAGCAGTTCTTC
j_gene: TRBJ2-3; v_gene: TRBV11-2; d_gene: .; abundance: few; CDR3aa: CASSFPAADTQYF; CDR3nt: TGTGCCAGCAGCTTTCCCGCTGCAGATACGCAGTATTTT
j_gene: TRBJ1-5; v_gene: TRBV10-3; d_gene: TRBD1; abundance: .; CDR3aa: CAISESGGEIDQPQHF; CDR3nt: TGTGCCATCAGTGAGTCAGGGGGCGAAATCGATCAGCCCCAGCATTTT
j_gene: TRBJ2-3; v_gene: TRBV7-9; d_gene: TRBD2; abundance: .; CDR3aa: CASSSPGLAGYTQYF; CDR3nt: TGTGCCAGCAGCTCACCGGGACTAGCGGGATATACGCAGTATTTT
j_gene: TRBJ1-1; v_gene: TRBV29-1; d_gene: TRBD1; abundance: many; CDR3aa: CSGGQGDTEAFF; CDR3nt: TGCAGCGGCGGACAGGGGGACACTGAAGCTTTCTTT
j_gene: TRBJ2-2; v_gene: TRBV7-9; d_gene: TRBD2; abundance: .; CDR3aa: CASSRTSGGNTGELFF; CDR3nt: TGTGCCAGCAGCCGGACTAGCGGGGGGAACACCGGGGAGCTGTTTTTT
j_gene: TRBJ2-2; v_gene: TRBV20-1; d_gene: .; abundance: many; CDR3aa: CSARDAQVNTGELFF; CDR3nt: TGCAGTGCTAGAGACGCCCAGGTTAACACCGGGGAGCTGTTTTTT
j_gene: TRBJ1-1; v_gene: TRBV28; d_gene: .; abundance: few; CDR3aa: CGTLRGPHTEAFF; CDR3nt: TGTGGGACTCTAAGGGGACCCCACACTGAAGCTTTCTTT
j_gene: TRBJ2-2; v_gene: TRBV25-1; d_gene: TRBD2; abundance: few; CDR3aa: CASRNRLAGGELFF; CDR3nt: TGTGCCAGCAGGAATCGCCTAGCGGGCGGGGAGCTGTTTTTT
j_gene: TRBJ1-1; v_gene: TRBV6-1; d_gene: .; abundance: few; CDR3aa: CASNPLGRNTVGAFF; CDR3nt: TGTGCCAGCAACCCCTTGGGGAGGAACACTGTCGGAGCTTTCTTT
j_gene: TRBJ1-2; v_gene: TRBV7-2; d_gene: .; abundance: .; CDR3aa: CASSFQRDYGYTF; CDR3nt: TGTGCCAGCAGCTTTCAGAGAGACTATGGCTACACCTTC
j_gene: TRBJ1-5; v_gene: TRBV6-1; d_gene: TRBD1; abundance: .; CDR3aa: CASSPIDRVFQPQHF; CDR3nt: TGTGCCAGCAGCCCCATCGACAGGGTGTTTCAGCCCCAGCATTTT
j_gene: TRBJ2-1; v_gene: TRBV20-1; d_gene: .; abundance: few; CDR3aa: CSARGLWVNEQFF; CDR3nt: TGCAGTGCTAGGGGTCTATGGGTCAATGAGCAGTTCTTC
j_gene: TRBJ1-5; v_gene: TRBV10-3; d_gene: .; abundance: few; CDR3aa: CAISPSDQPQHF; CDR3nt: TGTGCCATCAGTCCCAGCGATCAGCCCCAGCATTTT
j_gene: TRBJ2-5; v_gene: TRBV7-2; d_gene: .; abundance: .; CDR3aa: CASSRWSTGHQETQYF; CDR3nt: TGTGCCAGCAGCCGCTGGTCCACAGGCCACCAAGAGACCCAGTACTTC
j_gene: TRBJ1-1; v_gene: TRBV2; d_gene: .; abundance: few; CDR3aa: CASSDGGRMGTEAFF; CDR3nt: TGTGCCAGCAGTGATGGGGGGCGGATGGGGACTGAAGCTTTCTTT
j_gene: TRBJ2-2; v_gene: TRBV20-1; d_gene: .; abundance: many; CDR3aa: CSVRGENTGELFF; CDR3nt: TGCAGTGTCAGGGGGGAGAACACCGGGGAGCTGTTTTTT
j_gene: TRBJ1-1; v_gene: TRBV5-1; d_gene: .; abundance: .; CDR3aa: CASSSLGTPNTEAFF; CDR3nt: TGCGCCAGCAGCTCGCTAGGGACACCAAACACTGAAGCTTTCTTT
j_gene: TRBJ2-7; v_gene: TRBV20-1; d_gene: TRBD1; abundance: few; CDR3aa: CSASPNILLDRGQYEQYF; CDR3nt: TGCAGTGCTAGTCCCAACATATTATTGGACAGGGGGCAATACGAGCAGTACTTC
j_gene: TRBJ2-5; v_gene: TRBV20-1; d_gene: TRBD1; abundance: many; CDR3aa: CSARRDRGETQYF; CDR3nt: TGCAGTGCTAGAAGGGACAGGGGGGAGACCCAGTACTTC
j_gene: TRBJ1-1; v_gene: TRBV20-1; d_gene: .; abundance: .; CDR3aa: CSATLQGTEAFF; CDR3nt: TGCAGTGCTACCCTACAGGGAACTGAAGCTTTCTTT
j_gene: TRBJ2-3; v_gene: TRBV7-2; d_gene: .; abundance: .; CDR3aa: CASSLAASTSSDTQYF; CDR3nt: TGTGCCAGCAGCTTAGCAGCGTCGACTAGTTCAGATACGCAGTATTTT
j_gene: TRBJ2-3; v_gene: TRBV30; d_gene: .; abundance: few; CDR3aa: CAWSGSRFTDTQYF; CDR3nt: TGTGCCTGGAGCGGTAGCAGATTCACAGATACGCAGTATTTT
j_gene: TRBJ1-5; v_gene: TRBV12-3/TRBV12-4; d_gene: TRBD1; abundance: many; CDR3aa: CASSTGQGGQPQHF; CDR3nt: TGTGCCAGCAGTACCGGACAGGGGGGTCAGCCCCAGCATTTT
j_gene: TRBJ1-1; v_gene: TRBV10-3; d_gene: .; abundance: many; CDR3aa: CATGKGGGITEAFF; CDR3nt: TGTGCCACGGGGAAGGGGGGAGGAATCACTGAAGCTTTCTTT